This passage covers 20 T cell receptor beta chains from one sample sequenced in a study of blood T cells in healthy people across ages. The second PCR ran roughly 7 to 12 cycles with a sample-barcoded 5' primer and J-beta primers. One entry per CDR3 protein, called by TCRdb with MiXCR from the 5' RACE reads. The sample lists roughly 1,100,000 distinct CDR3 sequences; 20% to 25% were seen once. These data also formed part of another study, on T cells of mothers and their children.

Material: blood. These receptors all come from a girl aged 2-9 years in good health.

In its sample, this clonotype was seen once. The CDR3 spells CSVARDNTGELFF. For the CDR3, the DNA is TGCAGCGTTGCCAGGGACAACACCGGGGAGCTGTTTTTT. The chain combines TRBV29-1 with TRBJ2-2; possibly TRBD1 or TRBD2 for D (5 bases each). V lost 4 bases and J 2 bases, leaving 8 bases between the germline ends. Germline CDR1 is SQVTM and CDR2 is ANQGSEA. CDR3 length equals 13 residues.

The genes are TRBV12-3 or TRBV12-4 and TRBJ2-1; perhaps TRBD2 as D (5 bases). The CDR3 totals 13 residues. V was cut by 7 bases and J by 6 bases, with 13 bases left in between. In DNA, the CDR3 is TGTGCCAGCACGGCACTAGAGTCCAATGAGCAGTTCTTC. Its translation is CASTALESNEQFF.

J is TRBJ2-5 and V is TRBV18; no clear D. CDR1 is KGHSH and CDR2 is LQKENI in the germline V gene. The CDR3 spans 13 residues. Trimming removed 2 bases at V and 3 bases at J, with 7 bases between. CDR3 DNA sequence: TGTGCCAGCTCACCAAAGAGAGAAGAGACCCAGTACTTC. As protein: CASSPKREETQYF.

This clonotype came up a few times. The chain employs TRBV6-2 or TRBV6-3 and TRBJ2-2, with D possibly TRBD1 on 6 matching bases. V was shortened by 0 bases and J by 4 bases, with 12 bases between the two germline ends. This CDR3 contains 16 residues. The germline gives CDR1 MNHEY, CDR2 SVGEGT. This CDR3 is CASSYSTGLSTGELFF. In nucleotides, the CDR3 is TGTGCCAGCAGTTACTCTACAGGGTTGAGCACCGGGGAGCTGTTTTTT.

The chain is built from TRBV4-1 and TRBJ1-2; D uncertain. Germline V gives CDR1 MGHRA, CDR2 YSYEKL. Trimming took 1 base from V and 8 from J, leaving 14 bases between them. The CDR3 is made up of 14 amino acids. CDR3 nucleotides: TGCGCCAGCAGCCAAGGGGGAGTATCCGCGGGCTACACCTTC. Translation gives CASSQGGVSAGYTF.

This clonotype appeared a few times. The chain is built from TRBV29-1 and TRBJ2-3; 8 bases are shared with TRBD1. Germline CDR1 and CDR2: SQVTM and ANQGSEA. With 0 bases clipped from V and 2 bases from J, the junction kept 4 bases outside the gene matches. The CDR3 totals 15 residues. The CDR3 DNA sequence: TGCAGCGTTGAAGATCAGGGGGCTCTCACAGATACGCAGTATTTT. Its protein product is CSVEDQGALTDTQYF.

This clonotype was seen a few times. CDR3 sequence: CSAESGFGEPQHF. In nucleotides, the CDR3 is TGCAGTGCTGAGTCAGGGTTTGGGGAGCCCCAGCATTTT. The chain uses TRBV20-1 and TRBJ1-5; perhaps TRBD1 as D (5 bases). Germline V gene lookup returns CDR1 DFQATT and CDR2 SNEGSKA (reference sequence). The CDR3 has 13 residues. Trimming took off 5 bases at V and 8 bases at J, with 16 bases between the two ends.

The CDR3 sequence is CASSKTGGDSYEQYF. The CDR3 region has the DNA TGTGCCAGCAGCAAAACAGGGGGCGACTCCTACGAGCAGTACTTC. The chain is built from TRBV7-9 and TRBJ2-7, with 9 bases that match TRBD1. CDR1 SEHNR and CDR2 FQNEAQ come from the germline V gene (reference sequence). The CDR3 is 15 residues long. V dropped 5 bases and J dropped 0; count of bases not matched to a gene: 5.

This chain joins TRBV11-2 and TRBJ1-2, with D maybe TRBD1 (5 bases). V lost 0 bases and J lost 5, with 10 bases in between. The CDR3 is 14 amino acids. The germline CDR1 and CDR2 sequences are SGHAT and FQNNGV. The CDR3: CASSLDLEGYGYTF. In DNA, the CDR3 is TGTGCCAGCAGCTTAGATCTGGAGGGGTATGGCTACACCTTC.

This clonotype was counted many times. V and J are TRBV7-9 and TRBJ2-5, with 13 bases aligning to TRBD2. Trimming took 2 bases from V and 4 from J; bases not matched to a gene: 1. In germline, CDR1 is SEHNR, CDR2 FQNEAQ (reference sequence). The CDR3 length is 15 residues. CDR3 in DNA: TGTGCCAGCAGCTTAAGACTAGCGGGAGGAGAGACCCAGTACTTC. It is translated as CASSLRLAGGETQYF. Using reference TRBV7-9 and TRBJ2-5 for the parts outside the CDR3, the full variable domain is DTGVSQNPRHKITKRGQNVTFRCDPISEHNRLYWYRQTLGQGPEFLTYFQNEAQLEKSRLLSDRFSAERPKGSFSTLEIQRTEQGDSAMYLCASSLRLAGGETQYFGPGTRLLVL.

This clonotype was observed many times. The chain joins TRBV18 to TRBJ2-5, with D unresolved. This CDR3 comprises 13 residues. The germline V gene has CDR1 KGHSH and CDR2 LQKENI. Trimming removed 1 base at V and 0 bases at J, with 3 bases between. DNA for the CDR3: TGTGCCAGCTCACCACAGAACCAAGAGACCCAGTACTTC. It encodes CASSPQNQETQYF.

This chain joins TRBV11-2 and TRBJ1-6; possibly TRBD1 for D (6 bases). The germline V gene encodes CDR1 SGHAT and CDR2 FQNNGV. The CDR3 totals 14 residues. V was trimmed by 7 bases and J by 10 bases, leaving 17 bases between them. The CDR3: CASTTNRVESPLHF. DNA for the CDR3: TGTGCCAGCACCACCAACAGGGTCGAGTCACCCCTCCACTTT.

Note on this clonotype: At one end, the junction sequence differs from germline, possibly due to a read error. V is TRBV12-3 or TRBV12-4 and J is TRBJ2-3, with D possibly being TRBD2 (6 bases). The CDR3 runs 14 residues. The CDR3 region has the DNA TGTGCCAGCACCATTAGCGGTGGCACAGATACGGAGTATTTT. Encoded protein: CASTISGGTDTEYF.

This clonotype was counted only a few times. The genes are TRBV24-1 and TRBJ2-7; no clear D. The closer fit of TRBJ2-1 to the DNA end suggests the J call may be wrong. CDR1 and CDR2 from the germline V gene are KGHDR and SFDVKD. The CDR3 contains 14 residues. This chain's CDR3 is CATSDLKAYNEQFF. The CDR3 region has the DNA TGTGCCACCAGTGATTTAAAAGCATACAATGAGCAGTTCTTC.

The sample holds a few counts of this clonotype. This chain uses TRBV7-2 with TRBJ2-1, with a weak D call TRBD1 (6 bases). V lost 5 bases and J lost 6, with 11 bases in between. Germline V gene lookup returns CDR1 SGHTA and CDR2 FQGNSA. This CDR3 has 13 amino acids. CDR3 bases: TGTGCCAGCAGCCTTAGGGGGTTCAATGAGCAGTTCTTC. This encodes CASSLRGFNEQFF.

This clonotype was detected a few times. The chain couples TRBV10-3 to TRBJ2-5; D unresolved. V was cut by 2 bases and J by 0 bases, with 13 bases left in between. The CDR3 runs to 16 residues. Germline CDR1 and CDR2: ENHRY and SYGVKD. The DNA of the CDR3 is TGTGCCATCAGTGAGGATATGAGGACCCACCAAGAGACCCAGTACTTC. Protein product: CAISEDMRTHQETQYF.

A few counts support this clonotype. The chain is built from TRBV5-4 and TRBJ2-5, with 10 bases identical to TRBD2. Germline V gene sequence: CDR1 SGHNT, CDR2 YYREEE (reference sequence). The V segment lost 4 bases and the J segment 6 bases; nucleotides outside the gene matches: 12. This CDR3 is built from 16 residues. The CDR3 DNA reads TGTGCCAGCAGCATTAAAGCGGGAGGGAGAACGAAGACCCAGTACTTC. It encodes CASSIKAGGRTKTQYF.

The V gene is TRBV7-3, the J gene TRBJ2-1; 9 nucleotides line up with TRBD1. The CDR3 consists of 15 residues. The germline gives CDR1 SGHTA, CDR2 FQGTGA. V shed 4 bases and J 4 bases; nucleotides not matched to a gene: 5. CDR3 bases: TGTGCCAGCAGCTCCGGACAGGGGAAATACAATGAGCAGTTCTTC. Protein: CASSSGQGKYNEQFF.

This clonotype was seen a few times. The CDR3 is CASSQDRSRHYGYTF. CDR3 nucleotide sequence: TGCGCCAGCAGCCAAGATCGATCCAGGCATTATGGCTACACCTTC. This chain joins TRBV4-3 and TRBJ1-2; no clear D. Trimming left V 0 bases short and J 5 bases short, with 13 bases between. This CDR3 is 15 amino acids long. Germline V gene data show CDR1 as LGHNA and CDR2 as YSLEER.

This clonotype was observed a handful of times. The chain employs TRBV20-1 and TRBJ2-3; 10 nucleotides match TRBD2. J lost 6 bases, V lost 4 bases, and 13 bases had no gene match. This CDR3 comprises 16 residues. CDR1 is DFQATT, CDR2 SNEGSKA, per germline (reference sequence). CDR3 DNA: TGCAGTGCTATCCCAAACCAACTAGCGGGGCGGGATACGCAGTATTTT. Translation gives CSAIPNQLAGRDTQYF.